The 16 T cell receptor beta chains given below trace back to one sample, sequenced in a study of blood T cell repertoires in COVID-19. Profiled with immunoSEQ multiplex PCR; TCRdb holds only in-frame clones, not every one. Of some 300,000 clones listed, roughly 89% are singletons. The specimen sequenced was peripheral blood. The receptors shown here come from a woman between 40 and 55 years old with COVID-19, enrolled during active disease.

The chain couples TRBV7-9 to TRBJ1-6; D may be TRBD1 (5 bases). The V gene lost 1 base and the J gene lost 6 bases, with 7 bases spanning the gap. CDR3 length: 14 amino acids. Germline CDR1 is SEHNR and CDR2 is FQNEAQ (reference sequence). CDR3: CASSLGQTNSPLHF. DNA of the CDR3: TGTGCCAGCAGCTTAGGACAGACTAATTCACCCCTCCACTTT. The full variable domain, its missing parts supplied by reference TRBV7-9 and TRBJ1-6, is DTGVSQNPRHKITKRGQNVTFRCDPISEHNRLYWYRQTLGQGPEFLTYFQNEAQLEKSRLLSDRFSAERPKGSFSTLEIQRTEQGDSAMYLCASSLGQTNSPLHFGNGTRLTVT.

V and J are TRBV11-3 and TRBJ2-3; 8 bases match TRBD1. The germline V gene encodes CDR1 SGHNT and CDR2 YENEEA. The V gene end was trimmed by 0 bases and the J gene end by 3 bases; junction bases not matched to a gene: 2. This CDR3 region has 15 residues. The CDR3 bases are TGTGCCAGCAGCTTAGACAGGGGGCGAACAGATACGCAGTATTTT. It encodes CASSLDRGRTDTQYF. The entire variable domain, with the rest obtained from reference TRBV11-3 and TRBJ2-3, is as follows: EAGVVQSPRYKIIEKKQPVAFWCNPISGHNTLYWYLQNLGQGPELLIRYENEEAVDDSQLPKDRFSAERLKGVDSTLKIQPAELGDSAVYLCASSLDRGRTDTQYFGPGTRLTVL.

The chain recombines TRBV5-1 with TRBJ2-2; TRBD2 might be the D (6 bases). With 3 bases removed from V and 0 bases from J, the gap between germline ends came to 9 bases. CDR3 length: 15 residues. CDR1 is SGHRS and CDR2 is YFSETQ in the germline V gene. CDR3 DNA: TGCGCCAGCAGCTCTGCGGGGACGAACACCGGGGAGCTGTTTTTT. Translation gives CASSSAGTNTGELFF.

V and J are TRBV6-5 and TRBJ1-4; D is possibly TRBD1 (5 bases). Trimming stripped 6 bases from V and 4 bases from J, with 12 bases between. The CDR3 sequence is 14 residues long. Germline CDR1 is MNHEY and CDR2 is SVGAGI. CDR3 coding DNA: TGTGCCAGCAGGCGGGGCTTAGGTAATGAAAAACTGTTTTTT. Translating gives CASRRGLGNEKLFF.

The V gene is TRBV9, the J gene TRBJ2-7; a weak D match, TRBD2 (7 bases). V gave up 3 bases and J gave up 2 bases, with 12 bases separating them. This CDR3 has 14 amino acids. Germline V gene sequence: CDR1 SGDLS, CDR2 YYNGEE. CDR3 nucleotide sequence: TGTGCCAGCAGCGAAGCGGGACACCCCTACGAGCAGTACTTC. This encodes CASSEAGHPYEQYF.

This chain joins TRBV6-2 or TRBV6-3 and TRBJ2-1; D perhaps matches TRBD1 (6 bases). The CDR3 has 16 residues. The germline gives CDR1 MNHEY, CDR2 SVGEGT. Trimming removed 6 bases from V and 8 bases from J, with 23 bases in between. CDR3 amino acids: CASSLSPGHPRDEQFF. The CDR3 coding sequence is TGTGCCAGCAGCTTGAGCCCGGGACACCCGCGGGATGAGCAGTTCTTC.

This chain connects TRBV10-3 to TRBJ2-7; D is unresolved. The CDR3 contains 13 residues. The V end lost 10 bases, the J end lost 7 bases, and 20 bases lay between the germline ends. CDR1 ENHRY and CDR2 SYGVKD come from the germline V gene. CDR3 nucleotide sequence: TGTGCCACCCAATCGCTTAGCTACGTAGAGCAGTACTTC. This encodes CATQSLSYVEQYF.

V gene TRBV6-5 combines with J gene TRBJ1-6; D is possibly TRBD1 (5 bases). V gave up 7 bases and J gave up 10 bases, with 20 bases separating them. The CDR3 extends over 15 amino acids. Germline CDR1 is MNHEY and CDR2 is SVGAGI. The CDR3, as DNA: TGTGCCAGCAAAACCTCCACCACAGGAAGGTCACCCCTCCACTTT. It yields the protein CASKTSTTGRSPLHF.

The chain is built from TRBV5-1 and TRBJ1-1; possibly TRBD1 for D (6 bases). Germline-derived CDR1 and CDR2 are SGHRS and YFSETQ. The CDR3 contains 15 residues. V lost 3 bases and J lost 4, with 16 bases in between. The CDR3 DNA sequence: TGCGCCAGCAGCTCCATGAGCAGGGGCGGCACTGAAGCTTTCTTT. Translated: CASSSMSRGGTEAFF.

This chain links TRBV5-8 with TRBJ2-3; 8 bases map to TRBD2. Trimming took 0 bases from V and 2 from J; bases not matched to a gene: 5. The CDR3 spans 16 residues. CDR1 and CDR2 from the germline V gene are SGHTS and YDEGEE. CDR3 DNA sequence: TGTGCCAGCAGCTTGGAGATTAGCGGGATCACAGATACGCAGTATTTT. Its protein is CASSLEISGITDTQYF.

The chain joins TRBV14 to TRBJ2-7; 8 bases are shared with TRBD1. Germline assignment: CDR1 SGHDN and CDR2 FVKESK. V lost 6 bases, J lost 0 bases, and 7 bases stayed unmatched. The CDR3 consists of 15 residues. Here the CDR3 reads CASRPTGTGSYEQYF. As DNA, the CDR3 is TGTGCCAGCAGACCCACCGGGACAGGCTCCTACGAGCAGTACTTC. The complete variable domain, with remaining parts taken from reference TRBV14 and TRBJ2-7, reads EAGVTQFPSHSVIEKGQTVTLRCDPISGHDNLYWYRRVMGKEIKFLLHFVKESKQDESGMPNNRFLAERTGGTYSTLKVQPAELEDSGVYFCASRPTGTGSYEQYFGPGTRLTVT.

The rearrangement uses TRBV7-3 and TRBJ2-7; 10 bases are a match to TRBD2. With V trimmed by 0 bases and J by 3 bases, 2 bases remained unmatched. The CDR3 extends over 15 amino acids. Germline CDR1 SGHTA, CDR2 FQGTGA. The CDR3 loop reads CASSLTAGGVYEQYF. In DNA form, the CDR3 reads TGTGCCAGCAGCTTAACAGCGGGAGGGGTCTACGAGCAGTACTTC.

This sequence joins TRBV12-3 or TRBV12-4 and TRBJ1-1, with no clear D. With 8 bases removed from V and 4 bases from J, the gap between germline ends came to 14 bases. This CDR3 is built from 13 residues. CDR3 sequence (DNA): TGTGCCAGCTCGATACAACAGATCACTGAAGCTTTCTTT. Its protein product is CASSIQQITEAFF.

The rearrangement uses TRBV6-2 or TRBV6-3 and TRBJ1-4, with 11 bases identical to TRBD1. CDR3 length equals 16 residues. With V trimmed by 6 bases and J by 1 base, 4 bases remained unmatched. CDR1 and CDR2 from the germline V gene are MNHEY and SVGEGT. The CDR3 DNA reads as TGTGCCAGCAGCTGGACAGGGGGCGGAACTAATGAAAAACTGTTTTTT. Protein sequence: CASSWTGGGTNEKLFF.

V gene TRBV6-2 or TRBV6-3 combines with J gene TRBJ2-3; TRBD2 aligns across 10 bases. The V and J ends lost 5 bases and 1 base, in that order; junction bases with no gene match: 18. The CDR3 contains 20 residues. Germline assignment: CDR1 MNHEY and CDR2 SVGEGT. CDR3 nucleotide sequence: TGTGCCAGCAGTCGCCGCTCGAGCGGGGGGGCTCTAATCCGCACAGATACGCAGTATTTT. As protein: CASSRRSSGGALIRTDTQYF.

V is TRBV9 and J is TRBJ1-1; 7 nucleotides agree with TRBD1. Per germline, CDR1 SGDLS and CDR2 YYNGEE. V lost 3 bases to trimming and J lost 1 base; unmatched junction nucleotides: 6. This CDR3 region has 15 residues. As DNA, the CDR3 is TGTGCCAGCAGCGCCAGGGGGACGAGGAACACTGAAGCTTTCTTT. Amino acids: CASSARGTRNTEAFF.